This TCR beta chain is drawn from a study of T-cell reconstitution after alpha-beta-depleted transplantation in children. Study conclusions and caveats: A year post-transplant, T-cell counts and diversity derived mostly from newly produced T cells. Some patients' high day-60 TCRbeta diversity was traced to surviving recipient T cells and thymic progenitors. It was reported that alpha-beta T cells came from several hundred expanded graft clones (about two months after transplant).

Unique molecular identifiers were incorporated during preparation of the TCRbeta library. TCRdb processed the PCR reads anew with MiXCR; each CDR3 protein has one entry. The sample has 330,000 or so distinct CDR3 sequences; over 9% are singletons. The CDR3 totals 14 residues. V gave up 6 bases and J gave up 5 bases; unmatched junction bases: 5. CDR1 and CDR2 from the germline V gene are ENHRY and SYGVKD. This clonotype came up many times. Its antigen is not known. V is TRBV10-3 and J is TRBJ1-5; 9 bases line up with TRBD1. The sample in question was PBMCs, obtained before TCRalphabeta/CD19-depleted stem cell transplant. The origin of this receptor is a boy younger than two with acute myeloid leukemia, due to receive a stem cell transplant. The CDR3 sequence is CAIRGTGYDQPQHF. The CDR3 coding sequence is TGTGCCATCAGGGGGACAGGGTACGATCAGCCCCAGCATTTT.